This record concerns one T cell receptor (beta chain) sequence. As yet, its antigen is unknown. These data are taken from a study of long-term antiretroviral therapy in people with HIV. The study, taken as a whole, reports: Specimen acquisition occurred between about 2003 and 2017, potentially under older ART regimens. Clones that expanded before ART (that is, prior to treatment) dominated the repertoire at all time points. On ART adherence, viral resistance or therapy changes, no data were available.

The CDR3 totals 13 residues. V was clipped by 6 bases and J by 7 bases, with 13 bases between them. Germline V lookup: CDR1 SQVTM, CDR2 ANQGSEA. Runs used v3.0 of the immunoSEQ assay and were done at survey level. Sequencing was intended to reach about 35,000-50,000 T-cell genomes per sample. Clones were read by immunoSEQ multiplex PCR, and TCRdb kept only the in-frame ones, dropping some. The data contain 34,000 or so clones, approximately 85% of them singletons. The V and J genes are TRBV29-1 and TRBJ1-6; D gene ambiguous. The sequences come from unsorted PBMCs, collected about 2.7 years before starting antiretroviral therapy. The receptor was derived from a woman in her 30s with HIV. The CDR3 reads CSVQWGLNSPLHF. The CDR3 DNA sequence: TGCAGCGTACAATGGGGTCTCAATTCACCCCTCCACTTT.